Listed below are T cell receptor beta chains from one sample, sequenced in a study of beta chain features in type 1 diabetes. Profiled with immunoSEQ multiplex PCR; TCRdb holds only in-frame clones, not every one. Among about 620,000 clones listed, roughly 15% were seen once. Sequencing input: naive CD4+ T cells from blood. These receptors were taken from a young man in good health. CDR3s include the opening cysteine and the closing phenylalanine or tryptophan. Size values are once, few and many counts, or a class for expanded clones, and some rows have none.

clone size	V gene	J gene	CDR3 protein
.	TRBV6-5	TRBJ2-6	CASRGTSSGANVLTF
.	TRBV4-3	TRBJ1-2	CASSQDAGNYGYTF
few	TRBV28	TRBJ1-1	CASSLKRWGRGGNTEAFF
few	TRBV9	TRBJ1-1	CASSPLGGNSFTEAFF
.	TRBV7-2	TRBJ2-1	CASSLPGGSYNEQFF
.	TRBV6-5	TRBJ1-5	CASNPADRDQPQHF
few	TRBV6-5	TRBJ2-7	CASSGSSEQYF
.	TRBV4-2	TRBJ2-3	CASRTSEGTDTQYF
.	TRBV6-5	TRBJ2-1	CASSLDSHVNNEQFF
.	TRBV7-6	TRBJ2-3	CASRPRGLRTDTQYF